This TCR beta chain comes out of a study of Ad26.COV2.S vaccination and SARS-CoV-2 variants. Study overall: The COV1001 Ad26.COV2.S trial arm included the donor. Doses of Ad26.COV2.S were injected into muscle once or twice, 56 days apart. Study-level points and caveats: For non-spike TCRs, breadth in vaccine recipients resembled that in placebo recipients.

Germline values: CDR1 MDHEN, CDR2 SYDVKM. This CDR3 is built from 14 residues. The V gene end was trimmed by 5 bases and the J gene end by 8 bases; junction bases not matched to a gene: 10. The treatment denotes: roughly 18 received Ad26.COV2.S at low or high dose, single or two shots; roughly 5 received placebo; per-sample allocation not given. Day 63 following the first vaccine or placebo injection was when the samples were taken. The vaccine delivered Wuhan-strain SARS-CoV-2 spike through an Ad26 vector. With respect to this clone: Antigen: not known.

TCRdb's copy holds only in-frame clones and misses some; the assay was immunoSEQ multiplex PCR. The sample shows around 350,000 clones, 70% to 90% of them seen only once. The source was peripheral blood, collected in a trial of Ad26.COV2.S vaccine versus placebo. The origin of this receptor is a person between 18 and 65 years old who received the Ad26.COV2.S COVID-19 vaccine or a placebo. The chain carries TRBV28 and TRBJ1-2; TRBD1 matches at 8 bases. The CDR3 region has the DNA TGTGCCAGCAGTCGGATGGACAGGGTCTACGGCTACACCTTC. It codes for CASSRMDRVYGYTF.